Below are 7 T cell receptor beta chains sequenced from a single sample in a study of neurological immune-mediated disorders. TCRdb reanalysed the 5' RACE reads using MiXCR and keeps one entry per CDR3 protein. The table shows approximately 80,000 distinct CDR3 sequences, with over 4.5% occurring only once. Time point described: longitudinal time-point 2. Sequencing was done on a sample of PBMCs. The source of these receptors is a woman between 55 and 75 years old with multiple sclerosis.

This clonotype was recorded many times. The chain employs TRBV7-2 and TRBJ2-1; TRBD1 agrees at 7 bases. This CDR3 has 15 residues. The trim removed 5 bases at V and 2 bases at J, leaving 6 bases unmatched. The germline V gene encodes CDR1 SGHTA and CDR2 FQGNSA. The CDR3 DNA is TGTGCCAGCAGCACTCGGGACAGCACCTACAATGAGCAGTTCTTC. Its translation is CASSTRDSTYNEQFF. Drawing the rest from reference TRBV7-2 and TRBJ2-1, the complete variable domain is GAGVSQSPSNKVTEKGKDVELRCDPISGHTALYWYRQSLGQGLEFLIYFQGNSAPDKSGLPSDRFSAERTGGSVSTLTIQRTQQEDSAVYLCASSTRDSTYNEQFFGPGTRLTVL.

This clonotype has at least ten counts. The chain uses TRBV5-1 and TRBJ1-1, with D perhaps TRBD1 (6 bases). The germline V gene has CDR1 SGHRS and CDR2 YFSETQ. The CDR3 loop spans 14 amino acids. The V end lost 5 bases, the J end lost 4 bases, and 15 bases lay between the germline ends. The CDR3 is CASSQGTGVTEAFF. In nucleotides, the CDR3 is TGCGCCAGCAGTCAGGGGACCGGGGTCACTGAAGCTTTCTTT. Full variable domain (remainder filled in from reference TRBV5-1 and TRBJ1-1): KAGVTQTPRYLIKTRGQQVTLSCSPISGHRSVSWYQQTPGQGLQFLFEYFSETQRNKGNFPGRFSGRQFSNSRSEMNVSTLELGDSALYLCASSQGTGVTEAFFGQGTRLTVV.

Many counts were recorded for this clonotype. This sequence joins TRBV7-2 and TRBJ2-3, with D unresolved. The CDR3 is 15 amino acids. Trimming pared 1 base from V and 1 base from J, leaving 9 bases between. Per germline, CDR1 SGHTA and CDR2 FQGNSA. For the CDR3, the DNA is TGTGCCAGCAGCTTAGATGGCTCCCGCACAGATACGCAGTATTTT. Translated: CASSLDGSRTDTQYF.

This clonotype was counted many times. The chain uses TRBV5-1 and TRBJ2-5; 7 nucleotides match TRBD2. V dropped 1 base and J dropped 5; count of bases not matched to a gene: 5. CDR3 length equals 14 residues. The germline V gene has CDR1 SGHRS and CDR2 YFSETQ. CDR3: CASSLRGVRETQYF. Here the CDR3 DNA reads TGCGCCAGCAGCTTGCGGGGGGTCCGGGAGACCCAGTACTTC.

This clonotype was detected many times. The chain employs TRBV5-1 and TRBJ1-3; D unclear. V shed 1 base and J shed 0 bases, with 8 bases lying between them. The CDR3 sequence is 15 residues long. CDR1 is SGHRS, CDR2 YFSETQ, per germline. CDR3: CASSLHNPSGNTIYF. CDR3 coding DNA: TGCGCCAGCAGCTTGCACAACCCCTCTGGAAACACCATATATTTT. The full variable domain, completed using reference TRBV5-1 and TRBJ1-3, is KAGVTQTPRYLIKTRGQQVTLSCSPISGHRSVSWYQQTPGQGLQFLFEYFSETQRNKGNFPGRFSGRQFSNSRSEMNVSTLELGDSALYLCASSLHNPSGNTIYFGEGSWLTVV.

At least ten counts were recorded for this clonotype. The V call is TRBV28, the J call TRBJ1-6; no reliable D call. Trimming removed 7 bases from V and 7 bases from J, with 14 bases in between. Looked up from germline, CDR1 is MDHEN and CDR2 is SYDVKM. This CDR3 has 14 amino acids. This CDR3 reads CASTLETRNSPLHF. As DNA, the CDR3 is TGTGCCAGCACCCTCGAGACACGCAATTCACCCCTCCACTTT.

This clonotype was recorded many times. The gene calls are TRBV20-1 and TRBJ1-1, with 7 bases lining up with TRBD1. CDR3 size: 14 residues. The trim removed 3 bases at V and 0 bases at J, leaving 4 bases unmatched. Germline V gives CDR1 DFQATT, CDR2 SNEGSKA (reference sequence). The CDR3 region is CSASRDSLNTEAFF. In nucleotides, the CDR3 is TGCAGTGCTAGCCGGGACAGTTTGAACACTGAAGCTTTCTTT.